These 11 T cell receptor beta chains were sequenced from one sample in a study of blood T cell repertoires in COVID-19. Data came from immunoSEQ multiplex PCR; TCRdb stores just in-frame clones and leaves some out. Seen here are about 270,000 clones, more than 85% observed once, and the top ten hold around 2.5%. Sequencing was done on a sample of peripheral blood. These receptor sequences come from a person aged 18-35 years with COVID-19, enrolled during active disease.

V usage is TRBV4-2 and J usage is TRBJ2-2; maybe TRBD1 (5 bases). Germline V gives CDR1 LGHNA, CDR2 YNFKEQ. Trimming pared 3 bases from V and 2 bases from J, leaving 10 bases between. The CDR3 loop spans 15 amino acids. The CDR3 region has the DNA TGTGCCAGCAGCCACAATGGGGCAAACACCGGGGAGCTGTTTTTT. It yields the protein CASSHNGANTGELFF.

This clone was counted a single time. The chain has TRBV5-4 and TRBJ2-5, with 13 bases lining up with TRBD2. V was pared by 2 bases and J by 2 bases, with 6 bases of the junction left unmatched. CDR1 is SGHNT and CDR2 is YYREEE in the germline V gene (reference sequence). The CDR3 is 17 amino acids. The CDR3 bases are TGTGCCAGCAGCTTAACCGGGACTAGCGGGATTCAAGAGACCCAGTACTTC. It encodes CASSLTGTSGIQETQYF. Complete variable domain (other parts from reference TRBV5-4 and TRBJ2-5): ETGVTQSPTHLIKTRGQQVTLRCSSQSGHNTVSWYQQALGQGPQFIFQYYREEENGRGNFPPRFSGLQFPNYSSELNVNALELDDSALYLCASSLTGTSGIQETQYFGPGTRLLVL.

The chain has TRBV5-8 and TRBJ2-2; the match to TRBD1 covers 9 bases. CDR1 and CDR2 from the germline V gene are SGHTS and YDEGEE. The V and J ends lost 4 bases and 7 bases, in that order; junction bases with no gene match: 14. The CDR3 spans 17 residues. In DNA, the CDR3 is TGTGCCAGCAGCCCTCCGAGACACAGGGGGCGGGTCGGGGAGCTGTTTTTT. It codes for CASSPPRHRGRVGELFF.

The rearrangement uses TRBV11-1 and TRBJ1-1; 8 bases are shared with TRBD1. CDR1 is SGHAT and CDR2 is FQDESV in the germline V gene (reference sequence). V dropped 5 bases and J dropped 1; count of bases not matched to a gene: 6. This CDR3 spans 15 amino acids. The CDR3 DNA is TGTGCCAGCAGCCCCTGGACAGGGTCGAACACTGAAGCTTTCTTT. Protein: CASSPWTGSNTEAFF.

The chain joins TRBV19 to TRBJ2-5; 10 nucleotides match TRBD1. This CDR3 has 15 amino acids. The germline gives CDR1 LNHDA, CDR2 SQIVND (reference sequence). V shed 7 bases, J shed 7 bases, and the junction held 12 bases outside the gene matches. CDR3 protein: CASIASRDRGGTQYF. CDR3 in DNA: TGTGCCAGTATCGCAAGCCGGGACAGGGGAGGGACCCAGTACTTC.

The gene calls are TRBV5-1 and TRBJ1-1, with TRBD1 matching over 7 bases. Germline V gene sequence: CDR1 SGHRS, CDR2 YFSETQ. The J segment lost 0 bases and the V segment lost 2 bases, leaving 13 bases of the junction unmatched. The CDR3 contains 18 residues. CDR3 coding DNA: TGCGCCAGCAGCTTACAGGGGCGTAGTTTACTATTGAACACTGAAGCTTTCTTT. It yields the protein CASSLQGRSLLLNTEAFF.

V gene TRBV4-1 combines with J gene TRBJ1-5; 8 bases agree with TRBD1. CDR1 is MGHRA and CDR2 is YSYEKL in the germline V gene. With V trimmed by 4 bases and J by 1 base, 9 bases remained unmatched. CDR3 length: 17 amino acids. The CDR3 here is CASSPQGAEGSNQPQHF. The CDR3, as DNA: TGCGCCAGCAGCCCTCAGGGGGCCGAGGGAAGCAATCAGCCCCAGCATTTT.

The gene calls are TRBV5-1 and TRBJ2-1, with D possibly being TRBD2 (5 bases). Germline-derived CDR1 and CDR2 are SGHRS and YFSETQ. Trimming shortened V by 2 bases and J by 9 bases, and 12 bases separated the two germline ends. This CDR3 contains 13 residues. Here the CDR3 reads CASSLSLGGEQFF. The CDR3 bases are TGCGCCAGCAGCTTATCACTAGGAGGTGAGCAGTTCTTC.

This sequence joins TRBV7-2 and TRBJ2-3; the D gene is possibly TRBD2 (7 bases). Germline CDR1 is SGHTA and CDR2 is FQGNSA. This CDR3 contains 17 residues. Trimming shortened V by 2 bases and J by 5 bases, and 20 bases separated the two germline ends. Written as DNA, the CDR3 is TGTGCCAGCAGCTTAAGGGGGGGGACAAGGGCGGTAGATACGCAGTATTTT. Protein product: CASSLRGGTRAVDTQYF.

The genes are TRBV5-5 and TRBJ2-2; tentative D call: TRBD2 (7 bases). There are 15 residues in the CDR3. Germline V CDR1 and CDR2: SGHKS, YYEKEE (reference sequence). The V end was cut by 2 bases, the J end by 2 bases, with 10 bases between. CDR3 DNA: TGTGCCAGCAGCTTACGGGGGGCCAACACCGGGGAGCTGTTTTTT. Translating gives CASSLRGANTGELFF.

This clone has just one count. The chain is built from TRBV7-9 and TRBJ2-1; D ambiguous. With 1 base removed from V and 7 bases from J, the gap between germline ends came to 8 bases. Germline CDR1 reads SEHNR; CDR2 reads FQNEAQ (reference sequence). The CDR3 covers 13 residues. CDR3 region: CASSLVSENEQFF. The CDR3 DNA is TGTGCCAGCAGCTTAGTCTCGGAGAATGAGCAGTTCTTC.